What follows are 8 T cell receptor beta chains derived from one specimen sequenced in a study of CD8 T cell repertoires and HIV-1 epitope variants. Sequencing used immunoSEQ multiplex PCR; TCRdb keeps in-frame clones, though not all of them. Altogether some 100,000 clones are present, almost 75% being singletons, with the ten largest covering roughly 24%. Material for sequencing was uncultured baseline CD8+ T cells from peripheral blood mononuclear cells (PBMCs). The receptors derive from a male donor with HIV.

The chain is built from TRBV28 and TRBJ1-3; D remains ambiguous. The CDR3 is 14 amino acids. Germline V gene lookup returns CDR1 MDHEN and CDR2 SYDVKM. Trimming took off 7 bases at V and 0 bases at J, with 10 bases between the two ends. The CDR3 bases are TGTGCCAGCATGGCCGGTAGCTCTGGAAACACCATATATTTT. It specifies CASMAGSSGNTIYF. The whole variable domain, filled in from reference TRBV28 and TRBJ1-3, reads DVKVTQSSRYLVKRTGEKVFLECVQDMDHENMFWYRQDPGLGLRLIYFSYDVKMKEKGDIPEGYSVSREKKERFSLILESASTNQTSMYLCASMAGSSGNTIYFGEGSWLTVV.

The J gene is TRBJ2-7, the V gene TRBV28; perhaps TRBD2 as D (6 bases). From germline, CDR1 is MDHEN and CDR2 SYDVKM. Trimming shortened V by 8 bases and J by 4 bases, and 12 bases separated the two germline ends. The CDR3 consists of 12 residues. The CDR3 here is CASRRGLYEQYF. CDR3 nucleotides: TGTGCCAGCCGGAGGGGACTTTACGAGCAGTACTTC.

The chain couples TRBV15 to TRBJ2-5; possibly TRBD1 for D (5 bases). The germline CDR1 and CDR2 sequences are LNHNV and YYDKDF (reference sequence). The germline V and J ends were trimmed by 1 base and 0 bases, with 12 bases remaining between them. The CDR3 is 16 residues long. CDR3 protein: CATSRGGQGNQETQYF. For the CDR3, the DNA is TGTGCCACCAGCAGAGGGGGCCAGGGTAACCAAGAGACCCAGTACTTC. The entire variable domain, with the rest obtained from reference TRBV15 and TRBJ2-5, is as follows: DAMVIQNPRYQVTQFGKPVTLSCSQTLNHNVMYWYQQKSSQAPKLLFHYYDKDFNNEADTPDNFQSRRPNTSFCFLDIRSPGLGDTAMYLCATSRGGQGNQETQYFGPGTRLLVL.

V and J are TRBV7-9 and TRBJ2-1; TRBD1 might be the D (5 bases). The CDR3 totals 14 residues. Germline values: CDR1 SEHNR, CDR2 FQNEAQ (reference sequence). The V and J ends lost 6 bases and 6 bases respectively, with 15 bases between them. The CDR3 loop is CASSRGSASNEQFF. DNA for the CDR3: TGTGCCAGCAGTAGGGGTTCAGCAAGCAATGAGCAGTTCTTC.

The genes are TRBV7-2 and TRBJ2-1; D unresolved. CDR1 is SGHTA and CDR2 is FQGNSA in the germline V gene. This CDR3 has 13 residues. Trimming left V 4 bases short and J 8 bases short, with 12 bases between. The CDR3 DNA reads TGTGCCAGCAGCTCAATTAGTATCCATGAGCAGTTCTTC. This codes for CASSSISIHEQFF.

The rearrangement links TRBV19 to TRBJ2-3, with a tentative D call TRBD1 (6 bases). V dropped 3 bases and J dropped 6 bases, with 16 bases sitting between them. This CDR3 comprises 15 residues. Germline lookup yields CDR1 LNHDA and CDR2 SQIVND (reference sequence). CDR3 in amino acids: CASSIGQPLRDTQYF. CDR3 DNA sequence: TGTGCCAGTAGTATCGGACAGCCCTTACGGGATACGCAGTATTTT.

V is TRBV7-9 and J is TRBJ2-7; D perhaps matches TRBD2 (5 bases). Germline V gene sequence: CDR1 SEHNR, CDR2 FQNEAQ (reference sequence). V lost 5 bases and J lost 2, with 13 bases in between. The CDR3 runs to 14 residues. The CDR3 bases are TGTGCCAGCAGCAATTCGGGGTCCCCCTACGAGCAGTACTTC. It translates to CASSNSGSPYEQYF.

CDR3 DNA sequence: TGTGCCAGCAGACAAGACAGAAACACTGAAGCTTTCTTT. Protein product: CASRQDRNTEAFF. The chain joins TRBV27 to TRBJ1-1; tentatively, D is TRBD1 (5 bases). CDR1 and CDR2 from the germline V gene are MNHEY and SMNVEV (reference sequence). The CDR3 contains 13 residues. The V gene lost 6 bases and the J gene lost 2 bases, with 10 bases spanning the gap.